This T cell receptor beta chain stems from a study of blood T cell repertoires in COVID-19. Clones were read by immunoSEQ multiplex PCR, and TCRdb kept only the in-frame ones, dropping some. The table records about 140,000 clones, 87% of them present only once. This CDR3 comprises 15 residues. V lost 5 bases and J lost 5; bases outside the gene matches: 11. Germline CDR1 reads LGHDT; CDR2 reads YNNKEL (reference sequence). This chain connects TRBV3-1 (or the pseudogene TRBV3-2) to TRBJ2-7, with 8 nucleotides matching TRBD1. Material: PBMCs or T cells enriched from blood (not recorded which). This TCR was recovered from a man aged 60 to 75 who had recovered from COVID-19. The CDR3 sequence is CASSSRDRSGHEQYF. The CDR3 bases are TGTGCCAGCAGCTCCCGGGACAGGAGCGGGCACGAGCAGTACTTC.